Presented here are 10 T cell receptor beta chains from one specimen sequenced in a study of blood T cell repertoires in COVID-19. Repertoires were generated with immunoSEQ multiplex PCR, while TCRdb's copy carries only in-frame clones and drops some. The sample shows 120,000 to 150,000 clones, around 82% of them seen only once. Sequencing was done on a sample of peripheral blood. The receptor set was obtained from a human donor in a cohort sampled during active COVID-19.

The chain uses TRBV5-1 and TRBJ2-3, with 7 bases aligning to TRBD1. J lost 2 bases, V lost 4 bases, and 4 bases had no gene match. The germline V gene has CDR1 SGHRS and CDR2 YFSETQ. The length of the CDR3 is 14 residues. The CDR3 region has the DNA TGCGCCAGCAGCACCGACAGGGCCACAGATACGCAGTATTTT. Encoded protein: CASSTDRATDTQYF.

The chain has TRBV25-1 and TRBJ1-6; tentative D call: TRBD1 (5 bases). V gave up 6 bases and J gave up 10 bases, with 16 bases separating them. Germline CDR1 is MGHDK and CDR2 is SYGVNS. This CDR3 comprises 14 residues. The CDR3 region has the DNA TGTGCCAGCAGAGAGACAGTCTTTGGGTCACCCCTCCACTTT. This gives the protein CASRETVFGSPLHF.

This clone was found a few times. This rearrangement joins TRBV6-5 to TRBJ2-7, with TRBD2 identical over 7 bases. CDR1 and CDR2 (germline): MNHEY, SVGAGI. CDR3 length: 14 amino acids. J gave up 0 bases and V 9 bases, and 8 bases lay outside the gene matches. CDR3 protein: CASKTGTNSYEQYF. In DNA, the CDR3 is TGTGCCAGTAAAACCGGGACTAACTCCTACGAGCAGTACTTC.

This rearrangement joins TRBV2 to TRBJ2-7; 7 bases line up with TRBD1. CDR1 is SNHLY, CDR2 FYNNEI, per germline. J gave up 2 bases and V 8 bases, and 6 bases lay outside the gene matches. The CDR3 loop spans 13 amino acids. The chain's CDR3 is CASGLTGTYEQYF. CDR3 bases: TGTGCCAGCGGGTTGACAGGGACCTACGAGCAGTACTTC.

This clone has a handful of counts. The CDR3 DNA sequence: TGTGCCAGCAGGGTACCGGGGTCGAACACCGGGGAGCTGTTTTTT. It is translated as CASRVPGSNTGELFF. The chain joins TRBV6-5 to TRBJ2-2; a possible D gene is TRBD2 (5 bases). The CDR3 totals 15 residues. Trimming shortened V by 6 bases and J by 0 bases, and 11 bases separated the two germline ends. CDR1 and CDR2 (germline): MNHEY, SVGAGI.

V is TRBV7-9 and J is TRBJ2-1; 10 nucleotides match TRBD1. The junction had 5 bases not matched to a gene; V was cut back by 3 bases and J by 6 bases. Germline V gene data show CDR1 as SEHNR and CDR2 as FQNEAQ (reference sequence). This CDR3 is 15 amino acids long. This CDR3 is CASSFGTGVPNEQFF. The CDR3 DNA reads TGTGCCAGCAGCTTCGGGACAGGGGTCCCCAATGAGCAGTTCTTC. Filled out from reference TRBV7-9 and TRBJ2-1, the complete variable domain reads DTGVSQNPRHKITKRGQNVTFRCDPISEHNRLYWYRQTLGQGPEFLTYFQNEAQLEKSRLLSDRFSAERPKGSFSTLEIQRTEQGDSAMYLCASSFGTGVPNEQFFGPGTRLTVL.

This chain joins TRBV2 and TRBJ2-7, with D perhaps TRBD1 (6 bases). Trimming left V 10 bases short and J 0 bases short, with 10 bases between. This CDR3 has 12 amino acids. Per germline, CDR1 SNHLY and CDR2 FYNNEI. This chain's CDR3 is CAKRTASYEQYF. CDR3 nucleotide sequence: TGTGCCAAACGGACAGCCTCCTACGAGCAGTACTTC.

The chain links TRBV6-5 to TRBJ2-2, with a tentative D call TRBD1 (6 bases). CDR3 length: 16 residues. From germline, CDR1 is MNHEY and CDR2 SVGAGI. The V end lost 0 bases, the J end lost 5 bases, and 13 bases lay between the germline ends. The CDR3, as DNA: TGTGCCAGCAGTTACTCTGGGGGCGGGTTTACCGGGGAGCTGTTTTTT. It translates to CASSYSGGGFTGELFF.

This clone was counted only a few times. The chain links TRBV7-9 to TRBJ1-5, with 9 nucleotides matching TRBD1. V was clipped by 0 bases and J by 6 bases; unmatched bases: 6. The CDR3 is 16 amino acids. Germline V lookup: CDR1 SEHNR, CDR2 FQNEAQ (reference sequence). DNA of the CDR3: TGTGCCAGCAGCTTAGCGACAGGGGGGGTCGGTCAGCCCCAGCATTTT. It is translated as CASSLATGGVGQPQHF.

The V gene is TRBV29-1, the J gene TRBJ2-5, with 8 bases matching TRBD1. Germline CDR1 SQVTM, CDR2 ANQGSEA. V was pared by 3 bases and J by 5 bases, with 5 bases of the junction left unmatched. The CDR3 covers 13 residues. This CDR3 is CSVDGQGMETQYF. CDR3 sequence (DNA): TGCAGCGTTGATGGACAGGGTATGGAGACCCAGTACTTC.